This TCR beta chain was sequenced during a study of spatial heterogeneity in lung cancer. The length of the CDR3 is 12 residues. The V gene's germline CDR1 is DFQATT and CDR2 SNEGSKA (reference sequence). Trimming shortened V by 0 bases and J by 9 bases, and 9 bases separated the two germline ends. Study-wide results and limits: Among blood samples, ubiquitous expanded tumor TCRs appeared more at resection than at follow-up.

Time point in this sample: sample taken at primary tumor resection. Donation came from 70 or so patients with untreated early-stage non-small cell lung cancer. Sequencing of whole RNA from tumor, nontumor lung or frozen PBMC involved no sorting. Comments on this clonotype: Its matching antigen is unknown.

In the library, each TCR cDNA molecule bore its own unique molecular identifier. TCRdb reprocessed the 5' RACE reads via MiXCR and lists one record per CDR3 protein. Of around 92,000 distinct CDR3 sequences in the sample, less than 15% are singletons; the top ten hold over 40%. This material consisted of PBMCs, taken at surgery. The chain combines TRBV20-1 with TRBJ2-4, with a possible D match to TRBD2 (6 bases). The receptor was isolated from a male donor with early-stage non-small cell lung cancer. In nucleotides, the CDR3 is TGCAGTGCTAGAGATTTCGGGGGCATTCAGTACTTC. Its translation: CSARDFGGIQYF.